This entry lists 19 T cell receptor beta chains sequenced from one sample in a study of T cells in Graves' hyperthyroidism and ophthalmopathy. Amplification of TCR beta CDR3 regions was performed using RNA transcripts as template. When the TCR CDR3 underwent first-round RT-PCR, the HTBI primer set was used. TCRdb analysed the multiplex PCR reads with MiXCR anew, one entry per CDR3 protein. Among hundreds of thousands of distinct CDR3 sequences listed, roughly 15% were seen once. Input material: blood. Source of these receptors: a woman between 50 and 59 years old with Graves' ophthalmopathy.

This clonotype appeared a few times. The chain combines TRBV24-1 with TRBJ2-1; TRBD1 matches at 8 bases. V lost 1 base to trimming and J lost 9 bases; unmatched junction nucleotides: 10. CDR3 length equals 16 residues. Germline-derived CDR1 and CDR2 are KGHDR and SFDVKD. In nucleotides, the CDR3 is TGTGCCACCAGTGATTTCCTACGGCAGGGGGCTAGTGAGCAGTTCTTC. Protein sequence: CATSDFLRQGASEQFF.

This clonotype was observed at least ten times. CDR3 protein: CASSVSLGGAQYF. The CDR3 nucleotides are TGTGCCAGCAGTGTATCTCTTGGGGGGGCGCAGTATTTT. The genes are TRBV2 and TRBJ2-3; TRBD2 matches 7 bases. The CDR3 is 13 amino acids. J lost 10 bases, V lost 4 bases, and 8 bases had no gene match. The V gene's germline CDR1 is SNHLY and CDR2 FYNNEI.

The CDR3 nucleotides read TGTGCCAGCAGCCCGAACGTCGAGCGCGGCGACACCTTC. It specifies CASSPNVERGDTF. The rearrangement joins TRBV6-2 or TRBV6-3 to TRBJ1-2; D call uncertain. V lost 6 bases to trimming and J lost 12 bases, with 20 bases between them. The CDR3 extends over 13 amino acids. CDR1 is MNHEY and CDR2 is SVGEGT in the germline V gene.

The chain uses TRBV3-1 and TRBJ2-3, with TRBD2 identical over 10 bases. Germline CDR1 and CDR2: LGHDT and YNNKEL (reference sequence). The CDR3 loop spans 16 amino acids. The V and J ends lost 4 bases and 0 bases, in that order; junction bases with no gene match: 4. CDR3 DNA: TGTGCCAGCAGCCGGACTAGCGGCCATAGCACAGATACGCAGTATTTT. Translating it yields CASSRTSGHSTDTQYF.

The CDR3 coding sequence is TGCAGCGTTGAAGATTGGTCTGGGACCAGCTCCTACGAGCAGTACTTC. Encoded protein: CSVEDWSGTSSYEQYF. The V and J genes are TRBV29-1 and TRBJ2-7; either TRBD1 or TRBD2 may supply D (5 bases each). This CDR3 comprises 16 residues. Trimming shortened V by 0 bases and J by 0 bases, and 15 bases separated the two germline ends. Germline V CDR1 and CDR2: SQVTM, ANQGSEA.

The V and J genes are TRBV7-9 and TRBJ2-7; TRBD1 matches at 10 bases. This CDR3 comprises 17 residues. The trim removed 6 bases at V and 7 bases at J, leaving 18 bases unmatched. Per the germline V gene, CDR1 is SEHNR and CDR2 is FQNEAQ (reference sequence). CDR3 region: CASRSAGQGPTRSEQYF. The CDR3 DNA is TGTGCCAGCAGGAGTGCGGGACAGGGGCCCACCCGATCGGAGCAGTACTTC.

This clonotype was seen ten or more times. V and J are TRBV7-8 and TRBJ2-5; 10 bases fit TRBD2. The germline V gene has CDR1 SGHVS and CDR2 FQNEAQ. Trimming at V came to 7 bases and at J to 3 bases, leaving 8 bases not matched to a gene. This CDR3 comprises 15 residues. For the CDR3, the DNA is TGTGCCAGCAACCTAGCGGGAGTAATAAAAGAGACCCAGTACTTC. As protein: CASNLAGVIKETQYF.

At least ten counts were recorded for this clonotype. The chain combines TRBV7-2 with TRBJ2-5; D unclear. This CDR3 spans 16 amino acids. Deletions cut 3 bases from V and 2 bases from J, with 16 bases between. Germline CDR1 SGHTA, CDR2 FQGNSA. CDR3 sequence reads: CASSFSPRRRQETQYF. DNA of the CDR3: TGTGCCAGCAGCTTCTCCCCGAGACGAAGACAAGAGACCCAGTACTTC.

This clonotype has ten or more counts. V and J are TRBV27 and TRBJ2-2, with TRBD2 matching 12 bases. This CDR3 spans 16 amino acids. CDR1 and CDR2 from the germline V gene are MNHEY and SMNVEV (reference sequence). The V and J ends lost 4 bases and 7 bases, in that order; junction bases with no gene match: 7. The CDR3 here is CASSSRTSGAHGELFF. In DNA form, the CDR3 reads TGTGCCAGCAGTTCTCGGACTAGCGGGGCTCACGGGGAGCTGTTTTTT.

This clonotype has at least ten counts. This sequence joins TRBV12-3 or TRBV12-4 and TRBJ2-1; TRBD2 is a possible D gene (6 bases). V gave up 6 bases and J gave up 0 bases, with 12 bases separating them. The CDR3 totals 15 residues. The CDR3 region is CASRSGLPSYNEQFF. In DNA, the CDR3 is TGTGCCAGCAGGTCGGGACTTCCCTCCTACAATGAGCAGTTCTTC.

The table lists this clonotype with a few counts. The chain combines TRBV19 with TRBJ2-1; 8 nucleotides agree with TRBD1. CDR1 LNHDA and CDR2 SQIVND come from the germline V gene (reference sequence). The J segment lost 5 bases and the V segment lost 7 bases, leaving 16 bases of the junction unmatched. This CDR3 comprises 17 residues. This chain's CDR3 is CASTKPPGTGPHNEQFF. CDR3 coding DNA: TGTGCCAGTACCAAACCCCCCGGGACAGGCCCCCACAATGAGCAGTTCTTC.

This clonotype was seen at least ten times. The chain joins TRBV20-1 to TRBJ2-1; D is unresolved. CDR1 and CDR2 from the germline V gene are DFQATT and SNEGSKA (reference sequence). V was trimmed by 0 bases and J by 5 bases, leaving 5 bases between them. The CDR3 length is 12 residues. This CDR3 is CSARDRDNEQFF. CDR3 coding DNA: TGCAGTGCTAGAGACAGAGACAATGAGCAGTTCTTC.

This clonotype showed up just a few times. V and J are TRBV10-3 and TRBJ1-6; TRBD1 matches 10 bases. This CDR3 spans 13 amino acids. The trim removed 8 bases at V and 7 bases at J, leaving 2 bases unmatched. Germline-derived CDR1 and CDR2 are ENHRY and SYGVKD. CDR3 in DNA: TGTGCCATCTCGGGACAGGGGAATTCACCCCTCCACTTT. It codes for CAISGQGNSPLHF.

The CDR3 protein is CASSDPGQGNQPQHF. The DNA of the CDR3 is TGTGCCAGCAGCGACCCGGGACAAGGGAATCAGCCCCAGCATTTT. This chain joins TRBV28 and TRBJ1-5, with a possible D match to TRBD1 (6 bases). Per germline, CDR1 MDHEN and CDR2 SYDVKM. The CDR3 extends over 15 amino acids. The V end was cut by 6 bases, the J end by 4 bases, with 16 bases between.

Worth noting for this clonotype: The likely explanation is a read error, given a far larger clone one base away. This likely comes from a read error, as the CDR3 has no conserved phenylalanine or tryptophan at its end. The V call is TRBV5-1, the J call TRBJ2-1; no definite D call. This CDR3 region has 11 residues. Trimming left V 0 bases short and J 9 bases short, with 4 bases between. Germline-derived CDR1 and CDR2 are SGHRS and YFSETQ. DNA of the CDR3: TGCGCCAGCAGCTTGGGCTCTGAGCAGTTCTCC. This codes for CASSLGSEQFS.

This clonotype was detected ten times or more. V is TRBV30 and J is TRBJ1-2; weak D call: TRBD1 (6 bases). Trimming removed 1 base at V and 3 bases at J, with 9 bases between. Germline V gives CDR1 GTSNPN, CDR2 SVGIG (reference sequence). The length of the CDR3 is 13 residues. The CDR3 sequence is CAWSGTEHYGYTF. CDR3 DNA: TGTGCCTGGAGTGGGACAGAACACTATGGCTACACCTTC.

The chain carries TRBV18 and TRBJ1-4; D might be TRBD1 (6 bases). CDR3 length: 15 residues. In germline, CDR1 is KGHSH, CDR2 LQKENI. Trimming removed 4 bases at V and 5 bases at J, with 14 bases between. CDR3 amino acids: CASSRGQGKNEKLFF. The CDR3 DNA reads as TGTGCCAGCTCACGAGGGCAGGGGAAGAATGAAAAACTGTTTTTT.

This clonotype was observed many times. The V and J genes are TRBV14 and TRBJ2-1, with a tentative D call TRBD2 (6 bases). The CDR3 is 14 amino acids. Germline CDR1 is SGHDN and CDR2 is FVKESK. Trimming took off 6 bases at V and 4 bases at J, with 13 bases between the two ends. DNA of the CDR3: TGTGCCAGCAGTGGGGTAGCGGCTTACAATGAGCAGTTCTTC. It is translated as CASSGVAAYNEQFF. Using reference TRBV14 and TRBJ2-1 for the parts outside the CDR3, the full variable domain is EAGVTQFPSHSVIEKGQTVTLRCDPISGHDNLYWYRRVMGKEIKFLLHFVKESKQDESGMPNNRFLAERTGGTYSTLKVQPAELEDSGVYFCASSGVAAYNEQFFGPGTRLTVL.

This clonotype was counted ten times or more. The V call is TRBV27, the J call TRBJ1-5; unclear D gene. CDR1 and CDR2 (germline): MNHEY, SMNVEV (reference sequence). Trimming took 3 bases from V and 2 from J, leaving 11 bases between them. There are 15 residues in the CDR3. CDR3 DNA sequence: TGTGCCAGCAGTTTGACGGGAGTAGGCAATCAGCCCCAGCATTTT. Protein: CASSLTGVGNQPQHF.